The source of this T cell receptor beta chain is a study of cytomegalovirus exposure and HLA in healthy donors. The CDR3 contains 15 residues. Germline V lookup: CDR1 SGHRS, CDR2 YFSETQ. V shed 7 bases, J shed 5 bases, and the junction held 11 bases outside the gene matches. This clone was observed a handful of times. The primer mix had 60 Vbeta and 13 Jbeta primers. Generated by immunoSEQ multiplex PCR, the TCRdb table keeps only in-frame clones and is missing some. Of 280,000 or so clones detected, 80% to 90% appear once; the ten largest clones hold about 2.5%. This TCR was sampled from a woman under 30 in good health and CMV-seronegative. This chain uses TRBV5-1 with TRBJ1-1; 10 nucleotides match TRBD1. The sequenced sample was PBMCs. The CDR3 protein is CASVPGQGRDTEAFF. CDR3 DNA: TGCGCCAGCGTCCCGGGACAGGGGAGGGATACTGAAGCTTTCTTT. Full variable domain (remainder filled in from reference TRBV5-1 and TRBJ1-1): KAGVTQTPRYLIKTRGQQVTLSCSPISGHRSVSWYQQTPGQGLQFLFEYFSETQRNKGNFPGRFSGRQFSNSRSEMNVSTLELGDSALYLCASVPGQGRDTEAFFGQGTRLTVV.